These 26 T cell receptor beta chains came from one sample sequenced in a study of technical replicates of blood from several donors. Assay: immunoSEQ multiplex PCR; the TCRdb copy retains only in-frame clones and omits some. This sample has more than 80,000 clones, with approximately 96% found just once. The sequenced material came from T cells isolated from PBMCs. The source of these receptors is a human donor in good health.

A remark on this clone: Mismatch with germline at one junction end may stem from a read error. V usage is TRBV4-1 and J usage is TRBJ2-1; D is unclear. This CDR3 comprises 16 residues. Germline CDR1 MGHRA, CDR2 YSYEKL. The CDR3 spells CASSQDGLGGLNEQFF. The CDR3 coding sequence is TGCGCCAGCAGTCAAGATGGCCTAGGCGGCCTCAATGAGCAGTTCTTC.

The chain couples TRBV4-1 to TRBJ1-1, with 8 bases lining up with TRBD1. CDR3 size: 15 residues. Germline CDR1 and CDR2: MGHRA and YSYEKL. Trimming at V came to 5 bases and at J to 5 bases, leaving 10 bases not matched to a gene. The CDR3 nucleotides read TGCGCCAGCAGCATTACTGGACAGGGCAGTACTGAAGCTTTCTTT. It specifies CASSITGQGSTEAFF.

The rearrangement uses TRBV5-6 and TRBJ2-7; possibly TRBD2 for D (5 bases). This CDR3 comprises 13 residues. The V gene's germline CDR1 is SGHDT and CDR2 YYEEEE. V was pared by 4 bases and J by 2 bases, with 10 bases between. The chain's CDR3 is CASSLPGAYEQYF. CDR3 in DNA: TGTGCCAGCAGCCTCCCCGGGGCCTACGAGCAGTACTTC.

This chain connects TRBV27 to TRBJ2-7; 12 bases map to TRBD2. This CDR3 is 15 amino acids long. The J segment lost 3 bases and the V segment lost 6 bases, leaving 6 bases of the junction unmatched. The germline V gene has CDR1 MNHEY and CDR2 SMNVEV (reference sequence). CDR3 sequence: CASSAPGLAGYEQYF. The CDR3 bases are TGTGCCAGCAGCGCCCCGGGACTAGCGGGCTACGAGCAGTACTTC.

This CDR3 reads CASSVVSSTGELFF. The CDR3 DNA reads TGTGCCAGCAGCGTAGTAAGTAGCACCGGGGAGCTGTTTTTT. The chain has TRBV9 and TRBJ2-2; D unclear. The CDR3 runs to 14 residues. Germline V gene sequence: CDR1 SGDLS, CDR2 YYNGEE. With 0 bases removed from V and 4 bases from J, the gap between germline ends came to 7 bases. Supplemented by reference TRBV9 and TRBJ2-2, the full variable domain reads DSGVTQTPKHLITATGQRVTLRCSPRSGDLSVYWYQQSLDQGLQFLIQYYNGEERAKGNILERFSAQQFPDLHSELNLSSLELGDSALYFCASSVVSSTGELFFGEGSRLTVL.

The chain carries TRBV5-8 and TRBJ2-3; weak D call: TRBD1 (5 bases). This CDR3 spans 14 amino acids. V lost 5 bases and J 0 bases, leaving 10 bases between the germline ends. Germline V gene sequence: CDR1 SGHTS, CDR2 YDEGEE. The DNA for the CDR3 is TGTGCCAGCAGTCTGGGGCTTAGCACAGATACGCAGTATTTT. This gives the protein CASSLGLSTDTQYF.

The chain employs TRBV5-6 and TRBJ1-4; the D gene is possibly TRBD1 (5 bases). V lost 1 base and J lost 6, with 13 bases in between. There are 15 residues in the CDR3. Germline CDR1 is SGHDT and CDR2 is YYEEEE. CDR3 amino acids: CASSLSGGADEKLFF. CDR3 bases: TGTGCCAGCAGCTTGAGCGGCGGGGCCGATGAAAAACTGTTTTTT.

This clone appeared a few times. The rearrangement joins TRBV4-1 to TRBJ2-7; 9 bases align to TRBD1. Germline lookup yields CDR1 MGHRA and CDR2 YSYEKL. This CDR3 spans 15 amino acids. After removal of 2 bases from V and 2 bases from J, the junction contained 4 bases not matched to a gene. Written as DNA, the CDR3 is TGCGCCAGCAGCCAAATCCGACAGGGGGCCTACGAGCAGTACTTC. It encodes CASSQIRQGAYEQYF.

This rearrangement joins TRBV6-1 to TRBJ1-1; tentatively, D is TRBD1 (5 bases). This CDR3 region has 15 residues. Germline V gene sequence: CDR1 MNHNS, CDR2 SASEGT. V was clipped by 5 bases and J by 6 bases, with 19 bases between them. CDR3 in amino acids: CASSLIRSSTAEAFF. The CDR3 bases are TGTGCCAGCAGTCTAATCAGGAGCTCGACAGCTGAAGCTTTCTTT.

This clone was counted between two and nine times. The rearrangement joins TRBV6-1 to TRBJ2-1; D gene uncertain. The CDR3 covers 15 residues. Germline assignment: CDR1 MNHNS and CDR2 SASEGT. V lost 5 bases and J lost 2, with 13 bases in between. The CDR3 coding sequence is TGTGCCAGCAGTCAGGTGGCACCGACCTACAATGAGCAGTTCTTC. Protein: CASSQVAPTYNEQFF.

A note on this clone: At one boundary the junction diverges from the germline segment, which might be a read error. CDR3 region: CATSRDRGTHEKLFF. DNA of the CDR3: TGTGCCACCAGCAGAGACCGAGGAACTCATGAAAAACTGTTTTTT. This chain joins TRBV15 and TRBJ1-4; D remains unclear. Germline V lookup: CDR1 LNHNV, CDR2 YYDKDF (reference sequence). There are 15 residues in the CDR3.

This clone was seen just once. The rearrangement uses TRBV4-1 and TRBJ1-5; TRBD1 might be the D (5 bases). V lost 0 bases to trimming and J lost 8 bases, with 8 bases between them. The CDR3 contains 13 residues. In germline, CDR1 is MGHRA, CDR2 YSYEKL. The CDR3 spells CASSQDAGKPQHF. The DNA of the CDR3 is TGCGCCAGCAGCCAAGATGCAGGGAAGCCCCAGCATTTT.

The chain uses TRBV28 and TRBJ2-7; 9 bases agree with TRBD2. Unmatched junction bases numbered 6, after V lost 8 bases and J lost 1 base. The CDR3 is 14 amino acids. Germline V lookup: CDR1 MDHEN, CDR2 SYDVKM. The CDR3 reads CASQLAGQSYEQYF. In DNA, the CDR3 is TGTGCCAGCCAACTAGCGGGCCAATCCTACGAGCAGTACTTC.

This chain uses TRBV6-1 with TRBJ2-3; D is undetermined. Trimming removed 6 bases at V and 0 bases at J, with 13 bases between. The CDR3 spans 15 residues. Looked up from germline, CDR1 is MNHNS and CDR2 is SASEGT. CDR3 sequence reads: CASSRTVSSTDTQYF. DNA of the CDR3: TGTGCCAGCAGCCGCACAGTTTCGAGCACAGATACGCAGTATTTT.

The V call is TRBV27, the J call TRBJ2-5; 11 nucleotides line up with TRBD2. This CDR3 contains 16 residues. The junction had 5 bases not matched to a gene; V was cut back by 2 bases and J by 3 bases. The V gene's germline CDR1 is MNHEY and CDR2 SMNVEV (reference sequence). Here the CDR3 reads CASSLVPTSGEETQYF. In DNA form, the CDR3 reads TGTGCCAGCAGTTTAGTGCCGACTAGCGGGGAAGAGACCCAGTACTTC.

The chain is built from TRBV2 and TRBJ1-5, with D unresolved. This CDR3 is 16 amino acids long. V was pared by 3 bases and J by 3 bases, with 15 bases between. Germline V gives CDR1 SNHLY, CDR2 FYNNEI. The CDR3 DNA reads TGTGCCAGCAGTGAGGACTTATTTAGGGCCAATCAGCCCCAGCATTTT. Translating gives CASSEDLFRANQPQHF.

CDR3 nucleotide sequence: TGTGCCAGCAGCTTTAGTGGGGGCCTGGAGTATTTT. Its protein is CASSFSGGLEYF. V is TRBV5-6 and J is TRBJ2-3; D may be TRBD1 (6 bases). This CDR3 comprises 12 residues. The V end was cut by 2 bases, the J end by 13 bases, with 14 bases between. The germline V gene encodes CDR1 SGHDT and CDR2 YYEEEE.

The CDR3 reads CASRSIANTGELFF. The CDR3 DNA is TGCGCCAGCAGGTCAATAGCAAACACCGGGGAGCTGTTTTTT. This chain uses TRBV4-1 with TRBJ2-2, with D uncertain. Germline V gene data show CDR1 as MGHRA and CDR2 as YSYEKL. The CDR3 consists of 14 residues. Trimming stripped 6 bases from V and 2 bases from J, with 10 bases between.

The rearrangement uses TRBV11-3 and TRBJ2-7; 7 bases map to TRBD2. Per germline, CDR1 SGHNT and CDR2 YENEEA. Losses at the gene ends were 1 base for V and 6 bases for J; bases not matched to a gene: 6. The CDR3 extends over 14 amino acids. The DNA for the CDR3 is TGTGCCAGCAGCTTAGCGACTAGCAAGGTCGAGCAGTACTTC. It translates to CASSLATSKVEQYF.

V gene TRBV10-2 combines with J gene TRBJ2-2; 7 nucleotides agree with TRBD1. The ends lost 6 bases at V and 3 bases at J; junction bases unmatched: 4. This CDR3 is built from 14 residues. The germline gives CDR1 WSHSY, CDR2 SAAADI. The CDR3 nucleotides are TGCGCCAGCAGCAAACAGGGGTACACCGGGGAGCTGTTTTTT. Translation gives CASSKQGYTGELFF.

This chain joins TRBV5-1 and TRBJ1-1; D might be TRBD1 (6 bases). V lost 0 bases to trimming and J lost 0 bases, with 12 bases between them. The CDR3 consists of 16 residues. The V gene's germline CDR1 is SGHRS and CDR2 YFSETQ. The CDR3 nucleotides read TGCGCCAGCAGCTTGGGATCTCAGGGGCTGAACACTGAAGCTTTCTTT. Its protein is CASSLGSQGLNTEAFF.

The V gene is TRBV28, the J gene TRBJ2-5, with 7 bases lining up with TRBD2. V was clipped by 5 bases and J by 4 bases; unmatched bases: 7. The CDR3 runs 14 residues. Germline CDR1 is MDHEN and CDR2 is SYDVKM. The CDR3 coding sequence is TGTGCCAGCAGTACTATAGCGGGTTCAGAGACCCAGTACTTC. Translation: CASSTIAGSETQYF. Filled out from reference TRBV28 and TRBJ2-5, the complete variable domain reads DVKVTQSSRYLVKRTGEKVFLECVQDMDHENMFWYRQDPGLGLRLIYFSYDVKMKEKGDIPEGYSVSREKKERFSLILESASTNQTSMYLCASSTIAGSETQYFGPGTRLLVL.

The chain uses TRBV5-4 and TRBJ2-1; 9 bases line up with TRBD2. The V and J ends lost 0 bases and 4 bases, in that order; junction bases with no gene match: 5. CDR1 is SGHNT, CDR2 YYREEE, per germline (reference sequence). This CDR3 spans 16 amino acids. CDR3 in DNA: TGTGCCAGCAGCTTGGCAGCGGGGGGCCGATACAATGAGCAGTTCTTC. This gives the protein CASSLAAGGRYNEQFF.

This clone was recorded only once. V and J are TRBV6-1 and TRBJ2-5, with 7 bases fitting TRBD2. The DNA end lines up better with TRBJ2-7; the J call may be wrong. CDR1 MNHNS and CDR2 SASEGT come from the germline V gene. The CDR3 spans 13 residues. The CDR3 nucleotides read TGTGCCAGCAAGGGAGGGATTATCTACGAGCAGTACTTC. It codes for CASKGGIIYEQYF.

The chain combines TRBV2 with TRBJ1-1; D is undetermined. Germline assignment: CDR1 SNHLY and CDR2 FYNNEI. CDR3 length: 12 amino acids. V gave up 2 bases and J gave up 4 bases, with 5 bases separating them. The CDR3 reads CASSETVTEAFF. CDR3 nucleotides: TGTGCCAGCAGTGAAACGGTCACTGAAGCTTTCTTT.

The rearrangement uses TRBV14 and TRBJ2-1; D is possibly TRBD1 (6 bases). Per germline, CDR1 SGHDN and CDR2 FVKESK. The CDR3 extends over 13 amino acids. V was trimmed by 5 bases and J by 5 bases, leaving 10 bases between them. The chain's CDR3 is CASSSWTDNEQFF. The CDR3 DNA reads TGTGCCAGCAGCTCATGGACAGACAATGAGCAGTTCTTC.